This T cell receptor beta chain is from a study of shared clonotypes between healthy human individuals. This CDR3 region has 14 residues. V was shortened by 6 bases and J by 5 bases, with 16 bases between the two germline ends. CDR1 and CDR2 (germline): MNHEY, SMNVEV (reference sequence). The sample holds one count of this clone. TCRdb's table, derived via immunoSEQ multiplex PCR, lists solely in-frame clones and lacks some. The sample consists of around 690,000 clones, roughly 91% of them appearing once. This clonotype originated in a man between 18 and 29 years old in good health. Some clones in this sample may be carry-over from other donors' samples. J is TRBJ2-5 and V is TRBV27; no clear D gene. Sequencing input: memory CD8+ T cells from PBMCs. Subset described: CD45RO+ cells pooled with CCR7-negative TemRA cells. The CDR3 sequence: CASSSILPGETQYF. The CDR3 bases are TGTGCCAGCAGCTCCATACTCCCGGGTGAGACCCAGTACTTC.